The 24 T cell receptor beta chains in this list originate from one sample, sequenced in a study of shared clonotypes between healthy human individuals. Data came from immunoSEQ multiplex PCR; TCRdb stores just in-frame clones and leaves some out. The table shows some 2,000,000 clones, with about 94% occurring only once. Sample: naive CD4+ T cells sorted from blood. Subset given: CD45RA+ positively selected. Every receptor here comes from a man aged 18 to 29 in good health.

As concerns this clone: Other DNA sequences in the sample encode the same CDR3. The chain joins TRBV30 to TRBJ1-1, with D uncertain. CDR3 size: 15 residues. Germline CDR1 reads GTSNPN; CDR2 reads SVGIG (reference sequence). The ends were cut back, 0 bases at V and 1 base at J, with 12 bases in the middle. This CDR3 is CAWSVSARSNTEAFF. CDR3 nucleotides: TGTGCCTGGAGTGTATCGGCCCGCTCGAACACTGAAGCTTTCTTT.

Here the CDR3 reads CASSLGGDTQYF. In nucleotides, the CDR3 is TGTGCCAGCTCACTGGGGGGAGATACGCAGTATTTT. The chain recombines TRBV18 with TRBJ2-3; D is possibly TRBD2 (6 bases). The germline V gene encodes CDR1 KGHSH and CDR2 LQKENI. V lost 4 bases and J 5 bases, leaving 7 bases between the germline ends. This CDR3 region has 12 residues.

V gene TRBV19 combines with J gene TRBJ2-3; D gene uncertain. CDR1 is LNHDA and CDR2 is SQIVND in the germline V gene (reference sequence). There are 14 residues in the CDR3. Trimming removed 1 base at V and 0 bases at J, with 5 bases between. Written as DNA, the CDR3 is TGTGCCAGTAGTATAGTCGGAAGCACAGATACGCAGTATTTT. Encoded protein: CASSIVGSTDTQYF.

The chain joins TRBV7-2 to TRBJ1-3, with D possibly matching TRBD1 (5 bases). Germline loops: CDR1 SGHTA, CDR2 FQGNSA. The germline V and J ends were trimmed by 5 bases and 2 bases, with 10 bases remaining between them. The CDR3 has 14 residues. The CDR3 here is CASSVGGPGNTIYF. The CDR3, as DNA: TGTGCCAGCAGCGTCGGGGGACCTGGAAACACCATATATTTT.

The chain couples TRBV12-5 to TRBJ2-5, with D perhaps assigned TRBD1 or TRBD2 (5 bases each). This CDR3 contains 16 residues. Trimming took 1 base from V and 2 from J, leaving 14 bases between them. Germline CDR1 is LGHNT and CDR2 is FRNRAP. For the CDR3, the DNA is TGTGCTAGTGGTTTGGACGACAGAGGGATGCAAGAGACCCAGTACTTC. Translation gives CASGLDDRGMQETQYF.

The sample holds one count of this clone. The genes are TRBV25-1 and TRBJ1-2, with TRBD1 identical over 7 bases. Germline-derived CDR1 and CDR2 are MGHDK and SYGVNS. The CDR3 covers 13 residues. J lost 5 bases, V lost 5 bases, and 5 bases had no gene match. CDR3 bases: TGTGCCAGCAGTAACCGGGACAGTTATGGCTACACCTTC. Translating gives CASSNRDSYGYTF.

The CDR3 protein is CASSLGGPTDTQYF. The DNA of the CDR3 is TGTGCCAGCAGCTTAGGGGGGCCGACAGATACGCAGTATTTT. The chain employs TRBV13 and TRBJ2-3; the D gene is possibly TRBD1 (5 bases). V dropped 0 bases and J dropped 3 bases, with 7 bases sitting between them. The length of the CDR3 is 14 residues. Germline V gene sequence: CDR1 PRHDT, CDR2 FYEKMQ (reference sequence).

The gene calls are TRBV7-2 and TRBJ1-5; 7 nucleotides match TRBD1. V was clipped by 4 bases and J by 7 bases; unmatched bases: 7. The CDR3 length is 14 residues. Germline V gene lookup returns CDR1 SGHTA and CDR2 FQGNSA. As DNA, the CDR3 is TGTGCCAGCAGCTCGGGACAGTCATTGCAGCCCCAGCATTTT. It encodes CASSSGQSLQPQHF.

The rearrangement uses TRBV28 and TRBJ1-5; D is unresolved. Trimming left V 5 bases short and J 2 bases short, with 7 bases between. Germline V gene lookup returns CDR1 MDHEN and CDR2 SYDVKM. The CDR3 is made up of 13 amino acids. CDR3 protein: CASSGGGNQPQHF. CDR3 sequence (DNA): TGTGCCAGCAGTGGCGGGGGCAATCAGCCCCAGCATTTT.

The chain joins TRBV6-6 to TRBJ2-7; D is possibly TRBD2 (6 bases). Germline V CDR1 and CDR2: MNHNY, SVGAGI (reference sequence). Trimming cost V 0 bases and J 6 bases, with 15 bases left between them. The CDR3 has 15 residues. The CDR3 DNA sequence: TGTGCCAGCAGTTACTCCTCTAGCGCCCTCCGCGAGCAGTACTTC. Translated, it gives CASSYSSSALREQYF.

The J gene is TRBJ2-3, the V gene TRBV20-1; D gene uncertain. This CDR3 has 11 amino acids. V was pared by 6 bases and J by 6 bases, with 10 bases between. Germline CDR1 reads DFQATT; CDR2 reads SNEGSKA (reference sequence). CDR3 sequence reads: CSALLGDTQYF. The CDR3 bases are TGCAGTGCCTTATTAGGGGATACGCAGTATTTT.

The rearrangement links TRBV7-2 to TRBJ1-4, with D perhaps TRBD1 (5 bases). Germline V gene data show CDR1 as SGHTA and CDR2 as FQGNSA. The V end lost 5 bases, the J end lost 5 bases, and 12 bases lay between the germline ends. This CDR3 is 14 amino acids long. The CDR3 loop reads CASSPSGLNEKLFF. The CDR3 nucleotides are TGTGCCAGCAGCCCGTCGGGACTCAATGAAAAACTGTTTTTT.

The V gene is TRBV28, the J gene TRBJ2-1, with 7 bases that match TRBD2. V shed 7 bases and J 2 bases; nucleotides not matched to a gene: 5. Germline assignment: CDR1 MDHEN and CDR2 SYDVKM. The CDR3 is made up of 14 amino acids. CDR3 sequence: CASKIAGAYNEQFF. The CDR3 DNA reads TGTGCCAGCAAGATAGCGGGTGCCTACAATGAGCAGTTCTTC.

The rearrangement links TRBV6-1 to TRBJ1-1; the D gene is possibly TRBD1 (6 bases). With 6 bases removed from V and 0 bases from J, the gap between germline ends came to 11 bases. Per germline, CDR1 MNHNS and CDR2 SASEGT. The CDR3 spans 14 residues. CDR3 bases: TGTGCCAGCAGAGGGGGAACGCTGAACACTGAAGCTTTCTTT. It encodes CASRGGTLNTEAFF.

This sequence joins TRBV11-2 and TRBJ1-6; no definite D call. V lost 5 bases to trimming and J lost 14 bases, with 19 bases between them. This CDR3 contains 14 residues. CDR1 and CDR2 from the germline V gene are SGHAT and FQNNGV. This CDR3 is CASSATSSLGSLHF. CDR3 sequence (DNA): TGTGCCAGCAGCGCGACCTCCTCCTTAGGTTCCCTCCACTTT.

Comments on this clone: The sample contains more than one DNA sequence encoding this CDR3. This chain joins TRBV10-3 and TRBJ1-1; TRBD1 is a possible D gene (5 bases). Looked up from germline, CDR1 is ENHRY and CDR2 is SYGVKD. The CDR3 extends over 14 amino acids. The V end lost 2 bases, the J end lost 2 bases, and 9 bases lay between the germline ends. This chain's CDR3 is CAISEQTGNTEAFF. CDR3 sequence (DNA): TGTGCCATCAGTGAGCAAACAGGTAACACTGAAGCTTTCTTT.

This clone was counted once. The chain is built from TRBV9 and TRBJ1-3; D is perhaps TRBD1 (5 bases). Trimming left V 2 bases short and J 4 bases short, with 10 bases between. Germline V CDR1 and CDR2: SGDLS, YYNGEE. The CDR3 contains 14 residues. CDR3 residues: CASSVQGYGNTIYF. The CDR3 DNA is TGTGCCAGCAGCGTTCAGGGTTACGGAAACACCATATATTTT.

For the CDR3, the DNA is TGTGCCATCAGTGAGTCACATGAGTCCGATGGCTACACCTTC. Residues: CAISESHESDGYTF. The V gene is TRBV10-3, the J gene TRBJ1-2; D uncertain. Germline CDR1 reads ENHRY; CDR2 reads SYGVKD. The V end was cut by 0 bases, the J end by 6 bases, with 11 bases between. There are 14 residues in the CDR3.

The chain couples TRBV7-2 to TRBJ2-7; 7 bases align to TRBD1. The ends lost 1 base at V and 2 bases at J; junction bases unmatched: 8. This CDR3 comprises 16 residues. Germline loops: CDR1 SGHTA, CDR2 FQGNSA. The CDR3 DNA is TGTGCCAGCAGCTTAGTTGAGACAGGGAACACCTACGAGCAGTACTTC. Translating gives CASSLVETGNTYEQYF.

This chain uses TRBV5-5 with TRBJ1-2; TRBD1 might be the D (5 bases). Germline CDR1 and CDR2: SGHKS and YYEKEE (reference sequence). Trimming removed 3 bases from V and 1 base from J, with 10 bases in between. CDR3 size: 14 residues. In nucleotides, the CDR3 is TGTGCCAGCAGCTCACAGGTTGTTAACTATGGCTACACCTTC. Its translation is CASSSQVVNYGYTF.

The chain carries TRBV28 and TRBJ2-2; tentatively, D is TRBD1 (6 bases). The V end was cut by 4 bases, the J end by 6 bases, with 18 bases between. This CDR3 comprises 16 residues. The V gene's germline CDR1 is MDHEN and CDR2 SYDVKM. The CDR3 reads CASSSHTLRGPGELFF. In nucleotides, the CDR3 is TGTGCCAGCAGTTCCCATACTCTCAGGGGCCCCGGGGAGCTGTTTTTT.

In this sample, this clone turned up once. V gene TRBV6-5 combines with J gene TRBJ2-7; D is uncertain. Germline loops: CDR1 MNHEY, CDR2 SVGAGI. The V gene lost 0 bases and the J gene lost 5 bases, with 5 bases spanning the gap. This CDR3 is built from 12 residues. The CDR3 sequence: CASSYSDHEQYF. CDR3 DNA sequence: TGTGCCAGCAGTTACTCCGACCACGAGCAGTACTTC.

Only one count was recorded for this clone. This chain links TRBV15 with TRBJ1-2; no firm D call. V was pared by 0 bases and J by 4 bases, with 12 bases between. The CDR3 sequence is 15 residues long. The germline gives CDR1 LNHNV, CDR2 YYDKDF (reference sequence). CDR3 region: CATSRDGPVVYGYTF. As DNA, the CDR3 is TGTGCCACCAGCAGAGATGGGCCAGTCGTCTATGGCTACACCTTC.

This clone was seen just once. This rearrangement joins TRBV7-9 to TRBJ1-2; no firm D call. The germline V gene has CDR1 SEHNR and CDR2 FQNEAQ (reference sequence). The V end lost 0 bases, the J end lost 4 bases, and 6 bases lay between the germline ends. The CDR3 has 13 amino acids. CDR3 loop: CASSLAASYGYTF. Written as DNA, the CDR3 is TGTGCCAGCAGCTTAGCGGCATCCTATGGCTACACCTTC.